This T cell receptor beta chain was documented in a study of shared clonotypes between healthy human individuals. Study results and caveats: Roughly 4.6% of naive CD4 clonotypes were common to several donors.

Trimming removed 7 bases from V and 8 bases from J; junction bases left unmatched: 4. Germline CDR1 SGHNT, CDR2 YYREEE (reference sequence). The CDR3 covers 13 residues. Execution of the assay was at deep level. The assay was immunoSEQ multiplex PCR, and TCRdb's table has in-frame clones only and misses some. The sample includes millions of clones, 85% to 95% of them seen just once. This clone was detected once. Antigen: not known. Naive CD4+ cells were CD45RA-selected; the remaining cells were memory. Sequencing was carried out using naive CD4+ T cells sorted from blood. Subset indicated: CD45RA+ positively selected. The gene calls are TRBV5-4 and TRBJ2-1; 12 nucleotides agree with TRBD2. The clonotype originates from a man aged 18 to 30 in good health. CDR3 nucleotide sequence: TGTGCCAGCCGGACTAGCGGGACTTATGAGCAGTTCTTC. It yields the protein CASRTSGTYEQFF. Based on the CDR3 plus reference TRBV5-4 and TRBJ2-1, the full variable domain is ETGVTQSPTHLIKTRGQQVTLRCSSQSGHNTVSWYQQALGQGPQFIFQYYREEENGRGNFPPRFSGLQFPNYSSELNVNALELDDSALYLCASRTSGTYEQFFGPGTRLTVL.